This is a list of T cell receptor beta chains from one sample in a study of T cell responses to AZD1222 COVID-19 vaccine. Assay used: immunoSEQ multiplex PCR; TCRdb lists only in-frame clones, some missing. The sample records 60,000 to 70,000 clones, roughly four fifths being singletons. This specimen consisted of peripheral blood, obtained on day 0 of AZD1222 vaccination. The receptors here all came from an adult in good health. Each CDR3 is given with its conserved first and last residue. D genes are given only for firm matches. Expanded clones are given a class, and other clones once, few, many or no size at all.

V gene,J gene,D gene,clone size,CDR3 DNA,CDR3 protein
TRBV10-3,TRBJ2-2,-,-,TGTGCCATCATAGGGAGTGTGGACACCGGGGAGCTGTTTTTT,CAIIGSVDTGELFF
TRBV20-1,TRBJ1-2,-,-,TGCAGTGCTACCTTTAACTATGGCTACACCTTC,CSATFNYGYTF
TRBV2,TRBJ1-1,-,-,TGTGCCAGCAAAAGGACACGATCGGGCACTGAAGCTTTCTTT,CASKRTRSGTEAFF
TRBV6-6,TRBJ2-5,-,few,TGTGCCAGCAGTTACTCGCGGACAGACGGCCAAGAGACCCAGTACTTC,CASSYSRTDGQETQYF
TRBV29-1,TRBJ1-1,TRBD1,-,TGCAGCGCAGGGACAGGGGGGAACACTGAAGCTTTCTTT,CSAGTGGNTEAFF
TRBV4-3,TRBJ2-2,-,-,TGCGCCAGCAGCCAAGGGTCCAGGACACTCGGGGAGCTGTTTTTT,CASSQGSRTLGELFF
TRBV19,TRBJ2-1,TRBD1,-,TGTGCCAGTAGTTCGCCGGGACAGGGTGGCAATGAGCAGTTCTTC,CASSSPGQGGNEQFF
TRBV24-1,TRBJ2-7,-,-,TGTGCCACCAGTGAACAGCGGACACTCTACGAGCAGTACTTC,CATSEQRTLYEQYF
TRBV2,TRBJ1-6,TRBD1,few,TGTGCCAGCAGTGAGAGTACAGGGGGAAATTCACCCCTCCACTTT,CASSESTGGNSPLHF
TRBV5-6,TRBJ1-4,-,-,TGTGCCAGCAGCTTGGAACAGGCGAGGGAAAAACTGTTTTTT,CASSLEQAREKLFF
TRBV6-6,TRBJ1-5,-,-,TGTGCCAGCAGTTACTTTGGGGCGGACAATCAGCCCCAGCATTTT,CASSYFGADNQPQHF
TRBV12-3/TRBV12-4,TRBJ2-7,-,-,TGTGCCAGCAGTTTACCAGGGCAAGACGAGCAGTACTTC,CASSLPGQDEQYF
TRBV11-1,TRBJ1-3,-,-,TGTGCCAGCAGCTTCGACAGCTCTGGAAACACCATATATTTT,CASSFDSSGNTIYF
TRBV12-3/TRBV12-4,TRBJ1-1,-,-,TGTGCCAGCCGAATAGCCGGCGGGACTGAAGCTTTCTTT,CASRIAGGTEAFF
TRBV4-2,TRBJ2-3,TRBD2,-,TGTGCCAGCAGCCACCCCGGACTAGCGGGGGGCAATGTAGGGCAGTATTTT,CASSHPGLAGGNVGQYF
TRBV5-5,TRBJ1-3,-,-,TGTGCCAGCAGCCTAGCCTTGGGCCACACCATATATTTT,CASSLALGHTIYF
TRBV4-3,TRBJ1-6,TRBD1,-,TGCGCCAGCAGCCACCCCTGGGGACAGGGGGTCGGGGGTGGCTCGGATTCACCCCTCCACTTT,CASSHPWGQGVGGGSDSPLHF
TRBV7-8,TRBJ2-2,TRBD1,-,TGTGCCAGCAGAAGGGGGCCCGGGGAGCTGTTTTTT,CASRRGPGELFF
TRBV10-3,TRBJ1-6,TRBD1,-,TGTGCCATCAGTGTAGGACAGGGCAATTCACCCCTCCACTTT,CAISVGQGNSPLHF
TRBV4-1,TRBJ1-2,-,-,TGCGCCAGCAGCCAGACACAGGGTTCCTTCGGGTATGGCTACACCTTC,CASSQTQGSFGYGYTF
TRBV5-1,TRBJ2-2,TRBD1,-,TGCGCCAGCAGTCATCAGACAGGGATGAGCACCGGGGAGCTGTTTTTT,CASSHQTGMSTGELFF
TRBV7-9,TRBJ2-2,-,-,TGTGCCAGCAGCCCACTTAACACCGGGGAGCTGTTTTTT,CASSPLNTGELFF
TRBV2,TRBJ2-7,-,-,TGTGCCAGCAGTGCCCCGAGGGGGGAATCCTACGAGCAGTACTTC,CASSAPRGESYEQYF
TRBV28,TRBJ1-2,-,-,TGTGCCAGCAGCTTAATTGGACAGCCCTACACCTTC,CASSLIGQPYTF
TRBV7-9,TRBJ1-1,-,-,TGTGCCAGCAGCTTAGTAGCGGGTCGTGGTACTGAAGCTTTCTTT,CASSLVAGRGTEAFF
TRBV2,TRBJ1-5,-,-,TGTGCCAGCAGTGGTGGGAGCAATCAGCCCCAGCATTTT,CASSGGSNQPQHF
TRBV5-1,TRBJ1-2,-,-,TGCGCCAGCAGCGCACCCAACCGGACAGACACCCTCGACGTTTACTATGGCTACACCTTC,CASSAPNRTDTLDVYYGYTF
TRBV7-9,TRBJ1-5,-,once,TGTGCCAGCAGCTACCTATATCAGCCCCAGCATTTT,CASSYLYQPQHF
TRBV11-2,TRBJ1-1,-,-,TGTGCCAGCAGCTTGAGCTCGCGTAGGGTGGACACTGAAGCTTTCTTT,CASSLSSRRVDTEAFF
TRBV12-3/TRBV12-4,TRBJ1-3,-,-,TGTGCCAGCAATGCCCGGTCAGGAAACACCATATATTTT,CASNARSGNTIYF
TRBV27,TRBJ2-1,-,-,TGTGCCAGCAGTTTTTACCAATACAATGAGCAGTTCTTC,CASSFYQYNEQFF
TRBV28,TRBJ1-6,TRBD1,-,TGTGCCAGCAGTTTATCTGGACAGGGGTTTTCACCCCTCCACTTT,CASSLSGQGFSPLHF
TRBV5-1,TRBJ2-5,TRBD1,-,TGCGCCAGCAGCTTCGGGACAGGGGGGGAAGAGACCCAGTACTTC,CASSFGTGGEETQYF
TRBV4-1,TRBJ1-2,-,-,TGCGCCAGCAGCCAAGAGAGTGGACACGAAGCTAACTATGGCTACACCTTC,CASSQESGHEANYGYTF
TRBV18,TRBJ2-1,-,few,TGTGCCAGCTCGCCGGGACAAATTGACAATGAGCAGTTCTTC,CASSPGQIDNEQFF
TRBV11-3,TRBJ2-2,TRBD1,few,TGTGCCAGCAGCTCCTACAGGGGGGATCCCGGGGAGCTGTTTTTT,CASSSYRGDPGELFF
TRBV10-3,TRBJ2-7,TRBD2,-,TGTGCCATCAGTGACCCGGGGATTAGCGGGGGCGGGGAGCAGTACTTC,CAISDPGISGGGEQYF
TRBV19,TRBJ2-7,TRBD1,-,TGTGCCAGTAGCAAGACAGGGTCTCGGCTTGGCGAGCAGTACTTC,CASSKTGSRLGEQYF
TRBV7-9,TRBJ1-2,-,-,TGTGCCAGCAGCTTGGACACAAGCAACTATGGCTACACCTTC,CASSLDTSNYGYTF
TRBV5-4,TRBJ2-5,-,-,TGTGCCAGCAGCCCTGACAGAGTTCGGGGGACCCAGTACTTC,CASSPDRVRGTQYF
TRBV7-3,TRBJ2-7,-,-,TGTGCCAGCAGCTTAACCGCGTCGGGTGAGCAGTACTTC,CASSLTASGEQYF
TRBV5-3,TRBJ2-7,-,-,TGTGCCAGAAATCAGGGACTGCAGTACTTC,CARNQGLQYF
TRBV24-1,TRBJ2-1,TRBD1,few,TGTGCCACCGGGGGCACAGGGGCGTTTGAGCAGTTCTTC,CATGGTGAFEQFF
TRBV29-1,TRBJ2-2,-,-,TGCAGCGTTGATAGCACCGGGGAGCTGTTTTTT,CSVDSTGELFF
TRBV23-1,TRBJ1-4,-,once,TGCGCCGGCCGGGACAATAATGAAAAACTGTTTTTT,CAGRDNNEKLFF
TRBV3-1/TRBV3-2,TRBJ1-1,-,-,TGTGCCAGCAGCCAAGAAGGGACTACAACAGTTCACACTGAAGCTTTCTTT,CASSQEGTTTVHTEAFF
TRBV28,TRBJ1-3,-,-,TGTGCCAGCCGGGACACGGTCGACACCATATATTTT,CASRDTVDTIYF
TRBV9,TRBJ1-6,-,-,TGTGCCAGCAGAGGGGGTGGTGGTAATTCACCCCTCCACTTT,CASRGGGGNSPLHF
TRBV19,TRBJ1-2,-,few,TGTGCCAGTAGTATCGCAGGGCAGAGTTATTATGGCTACACCTTC,CASSIAGQSYYGYTF
TRBV28,TRBJ1-1,TRBD1,-,TGTGCCAGCGAACAGGGGTACACTGAAGCTTTCTTT,CASEQGYTEAFF
TRBV11-2,TRBJ1-2,-,-,TGTGCCAGCAGCTTGGGGGTCAATAGCGGCTACACCTTC,CASSLGVNSGYTF
TRBV7-2,TRBJ1-3,-,-,TGTGCCAGCAGCTTATCGGATTCTGGAAACACCATATATTTT,CASSLSDSGNTIYF
TRBV5-1,TRBJ2-2,-,few,TGCGCCAGCAGCTTGTCGGGGGAGACCGGGGAGCTGTTTTTT,CASSLSGETGELFF
TRBV7-6,TRBJ2-7,-,-,TGTGCCAGCAGCCCCCGGGGCAGGGCCTACGAGCAGTACTTC,CASSPRGRAYEQYF
TRBV18,TRBJ2-1,-,-,TGTGCCAGCTCACCCTTTGACAATGAGCAGTTCTTC,CASSPFDNEQFF
TRBV5-6,TRBJ2-2,TRBD1,few,TGTGCCTCCACCCGGGACAGGGGCACCGGGGAGCTGTTTTTT,CASTRDRGTGELFF
TRBV18,TRBJ1-2,-,-,TGTGCCAGCTCACCAGACCGAACCGTCAACTCCGCTGGCTACACCTTC,CASSPDRTVNSAGYTF